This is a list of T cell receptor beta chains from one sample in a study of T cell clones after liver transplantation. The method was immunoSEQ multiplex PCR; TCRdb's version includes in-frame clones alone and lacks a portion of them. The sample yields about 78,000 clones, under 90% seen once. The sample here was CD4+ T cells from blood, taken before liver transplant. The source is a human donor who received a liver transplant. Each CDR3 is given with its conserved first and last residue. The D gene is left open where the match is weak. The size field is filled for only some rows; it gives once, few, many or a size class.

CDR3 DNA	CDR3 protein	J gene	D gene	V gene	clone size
TGTGCCAGCAGCCAACAGGGACCCTACGAGCAGTACTTC	CASSQQGPYEQYF	TRBJ2-7	.	TRBV7-6	.
TGTGCCATCAGTGAGGGTTATAACTATGGCTACACCTTC	CAISEGYNYGYTF	TRBJ1-2	.	TRBV10-3	.
TGTGCCAGCAGTTTCCAGGGGTTGGCAGCTTTCTTT	CASSFQGLAAFF	TRBJ1-1	.	TRBV6-6	.
TGTGCCAGCAGCCCACCCGGACGGGCAGATACGCAGTATTTT	CASSPPGRADTQYF	TRBJ2-3	.	TRBV7-3	.
TGTGCCAGCAGTGCAGGGACAGGGGACGGCTACACCTTC	CASSAGTGDGYTF	TRBJ1-2	TRBD1	TRBV2	few
TGTGCCAGCAGCTTTTGGGACAATGAGCAGTTCTTC	CASSFWDNEQFF	TRBJ2-1	.	TRBV5-5	.
TGTGCCAGCATAAAGCAAGGGGGCTACGAGCAGTACTTC	CASIKQGGYEQYF	TRBJ2-7	.	TRBV5-6	.
TGTGCCAGCAGCCAAGTTGGGAAAGGAAAACAATACGAGCAGTACTTC	CASSQVGKGKQYEQYF	TRBJ2-7	.	TRBV14	.
TGTGCCAGCAGTGAAGAAAGGTACTACGAGCAGTACTTC	CASSEERYYEQYF	TRBJ2-7	.	TRBV6-1	.
TGCGCCAGCAGCCCCGGGATCGGCAGAAATGAGCAGTTCTTC	CASSPGIGRNEQFF	TRBJ2-1	.	TRBV5-1	.
TGTGCCAGCAGCTCCGGGACGGGAACCTACGAGCAGTACTTC	CASSSGTGTYEQYF	TRBJ2-7	.	TRBV28	medium-sized
TGTGCCAGTAGTACTATACAGGGCTGGTACTATGGCTACACCTTC	CASSTIQGWYYGYTF	TRBJ1-2	.	TRBV19	many
TGTGCCAGCAGTCCCTTGAACACTGAAGCTTTCTTT	CASSPLNTEAFF	TRBJ1-1	.	TRBV6-1	.
TGTGCCAGCAGTTCCACCTGGGACAGGCGCCAAAACATTCAGTACTTC	CASSSTWDRRQNIQYF	TRBJ2-4	TRBD1	TRBV27	.
TGTGCCAGCAGTCCCTGGGACGGGACCTATGGCTACACCTTC	CASSPWDGTYGYTF	TRBJ1-2	.	TRBV27	.
TGCAGCGCCGCAGAGGCCCAAGAGACCCAGTACTTC	CSAAEAQETQYF	TRBJ2-5	.	TRBV29-1	.
TGTGCCAGCAGTCCGCCCCCACGGGCCCCTTTCTCGGCTAATGAGCAGTTCTTC	CASSPPPRAPFSANEQFF	TRBJ2-1	.	TRBV28	.